These T cell receptor beta chains were read from a single sample in a study of response to subunit inactivated influenza vaccine. TCRdb itself ran the RT-PCR reads through MiXCR, one entry per CDR3 protein. The sample has more than 700,000 distinct CDR3 sequences, approximately 22% seen once. The sample here was PBMCs from blood, taken 5 days after vaccination. Source of these receptors: a man aged 45-65 years who received an inactivated influenza vaccine. The CDR3 runs from the conserved cysteine through the conserved F or W. The D gene is left open where the match is weak. Not all rows give a size; the values are once, few, many and, for expanded clones, a class.

v_gene,j_gene,d_gene,abundance,CDR3aa,CDR3nt
TRBV4-2,TRBJ2-7,TRBD1,few,CASSLTDRGPDEQYF,TGTGCCAGCAGCCTAACCGACAGGGGGCCAGACGAGCAGTACTTC
TRBV20-1,TRBJ1-3,-,-,CSAPPPTVQLSDF,TGCAGTGCCCCACCCCCTACAGTACAACTTTCTGATTTT
TRBV14,TRBJ2-5,-,-,CASSQFAETQYF,TGTGCCAGCAGCCAATTTGCAGAGACCCAGTACTTC
TRBV7-2,TRBJ1-2,-,many,CASSSWRGGSYGYTF,TGTGCCAGCAGCTCGTGGAGGGGCGGTTCTTATGGCTACACCTTC
TRBV7-6,TRBJ2-1,-,-,CASSPWVEGLKNEQFF,TGTGCCAGCAGCCCCTGGGTGGAGGGCCTCAAGAATGAGCAGTTCTTC
TRBV5-1,TRBJ2-7,TRBD1,-,CASSWTTGEQYF,TGCGCCAGCAGCTGGACGACAGGGGAGCAGTACTTC
TRBV29-1,TRBJ1-1,-,-,CSVMVGYTEAFF,TGCAGCGTGATGGTAGGGTACACTGAAGCTTTCTTT
TRBV2,TRBJ2-3,-,-,CASSRGITDTQYF,TGTGCCAGCAGTCGGGGAATCACAGATACGCAGTATTTT
TRBV9,TRBJ2-3,-,-,CASSPLGSRDTQYF,TGTGCCAGCAGCCCCCTCGGGTCCAGAGATACGCAGTATTTT
TRBV7-2,TRBJ2-1,-,-,CASSYGFLVYNEQFF,TGTGCCAGCAGCTACGGATTTCTGGTCTACAATGAGCAGTTCTTC
TRBV20-1,TRBJ2-3,-,few,CSAARLELSTDTQYF,TGCAGTGCTGCCCGACTAGAACTGAGCACAGATACGCAGTATTTT
TRBV9,TRBJ2-7,TRBD2,many,CASSVAGTSGYEQYF,TGTGCCAGCAGTGTGGCAGGGACTAGCGGCTACGAGCAGTACTTC
TRBV12-3/TRBV12-4,TRBJ2-3,-,few,CASGNRASTALDTQYF,TGTGCCAGCGGGAACCGGGCCTCGACTGCGCTAGATACGCAGTATTTT